Listed below are T cell receptor beta chains from one sample, sequenced in a study of OX40 agonist ivuxolimab in advanced cancers. The table came from immunoSEQ multiplex PCR; TCRdb's copy has only in-frame clones and leaves some out. The sample carries approximately 80,000 clones, approximately 85% recorded once. Here the sequenced sample was CD4+ or CD8+ T cells sorted from blood, taken in a trial of the OX40 agonist ivuxolimab. The receptors come from an adult with an advanced solid tumor such as melanoma, head and neck, liver or kidney cancer. CDR3s include the opening cysteine and the closing phenylalanine or tryptophan. Fields, in order: J gene, D gene, V gene, clone size, CDR3 DNA, CDR3 protein. The D gene is left open where the match is weak. Clone size appears in some rows only: once, few, many, or a class for an expanded clone.

j_gene: TRBJ1-2
d_gene: .
v_gene: TRBV5-6
abundance: .
CDR3nt: TGTGCCAGCAGCGCCAAGCCGGGGGCGGACTATGGCTACACCTTC
CDR3aa: CASSAKPGADYGYTF

j_gene: TRBJ2-1
d_gene: TRBD1
v_gene: TRBV7-3
abundance: .
CDR3nt: TGTGCCAGCAGCCGGGACAGGCCTGCCAATGAGCAGTTCTTC
CDR3aa: CASSRDRPANEQFF

j_gene: TRBJ2-7
d_gene: .
v_gene: TRBV5-1
abundance: .
CDR3nt: TGCGCCAGCAGCGATCCGGGACAACCCTACGAGCAGTACTTC
CDR3aa: CASSDPGQPYEQYF

j_gene: TRBJ1-1
d_gene: TRBD1
v_gene: TRBV11-2
abundance: once
CDR3nt: TGTGCCAGCACACGGGACAGGGCGACTGAAGCTTTCTTT
CDR3aa: CASTRDRATEAFF

j_gene: TRBJ1-4
d_gene: .
v_gene: TRBV21-1
abundance: .
CDR3nt: TGTGCCAGTCCTAAAGGGGGAGGGTGGGCAACTAATGAAAAACTGTTTTTT
CDR3aa: CASPKGGGWATNEKLFF

j_gene: TRBJ2-7
d_gene: .
v_gene: TRBV7-6
abundance: .
CDR3nt: TGTGCCAGCAGCTTAGGATCGTCCGGGATCTCCTACGAGCAGTACTTC
CDR3aa: CASSLGSSGISYEQYF

j_gene: TRBJ2-1
d_gene: .
v_gene: TRBV5-1
abundance: few
CDR3nt: TGCGCCAGCAGCTTGGGCGGTGTTAACAGCAATGAGCAGTTCTTC
CDR3aa: CASSLGGVNSNEQFF

j_gene: TRBJ2-2
d_gene: .
v_gene: TRBV14
abundance: few
CDR3nt: TGTGCCAGCAGCCTCCTGGTAGGGGCGGGCCGGGAGCTGTTTTTT
CDR3aa: CASSLLVGAGRELFF

j_gene: TRBJ2-5
d_gene: TRBD1
v_gene: TRBV7-8
abundance: .
CDR3nt: TGTGCCAGCAGTCTAGGGACAGGGGGCCCTGGGCGAGAGACCCAGTACTTC
CDR3aa: CASSLGTGGPGRETQYF

j_gene: TRBJ2-7
d_gene: .
v_gene: TRBV20-1
abundance: .
CDR3nt: TGCAGTGCTAGAGAGCGGGAGCAGTACTTC
CDR3aa: CSAREREQYF

j_gene: TRBJ1-3
d_gene: .
v_gene: TRBV29-1
abundance: .
CDR3nt: TGCAGCGTTGAGTCTCCGGGAAACACCATATATTTT
CDR3aa: CSVESPGNTIYF

j_gene: TRBJ2-3
d_gene: TRBD2
v_gene: TRBV27
abundance: .
CDR3nt: TGTGCCAGCAGACCATTTAGCGGGGGGGCCGGGGATACGCAGTATTTT
CDR3aa: CASRPFSGGAGDTQYF

j_gene: TRBJ1-2
d_gene: .
v_gene: TRBV11-2
abundance: .
CDR3nt: TGTGCCAGCAGCTTATCGGATGCGATTGGCTATGGCTACACCTTC
CDR3aa: CASSLSDAIGYGYTF

j_gene: TRBJ2-1
d_gene: TRBD2
v_gene: TRBV10-3
abundance: once
CDR3nt: TGTGCCATCACCAGACTAGCGGGGGAGGGTGAGCAGTTCTTC
CDR3aa: CAITRLAGEGEQFF

j_gene: TRBJ1-6
d_gene: .
v_gene: TRBV6-6
abundance: .
CDR3nt: TGTGCCAGCAGTTATTTGGAAAGTAATTCACCCCTCCACTTT
CDR3aa: CASSYLESNSPLHF

j_gene: TRBJ1-1
d_gene: .
v_gene: TRBV9
abundance: .
CDR3nt: TGTGCCAGCAGCAAAGCGATCATGTTGAACACTGAAGCTTTCTTT
CDR3aa: CASSKAIMLNTEAFF

j_gene: TRBJ2-5
d_gene: TRBD1
v_gene: TRBV6-6
abundance: few
CDR3nt: TGTGCCAGCGCCCTGGGCAGGGGGTCGGAGACCCAGTACTTC
CDR3aa: CASALGRGSETQYF

j_gene: TRBJ2-3
d_gene: TRBD2
v_gene: TRBV7-6
abundance: .
CDR3nt: TGTGCCAGCAGCTTAGGTACCGGCGGGGGGCGAACAGATACGCAGTATTTT
CDR3aa: CASSLGTGGGRTDTQYF

j_gene: TRBJ2-5
d_gene: TRBD1
v_gene: TRBV5-1
abundance: once
CDR3nt: TGCGCCAGCAGCTTCGGTCAGGGGGAAGAGACCCAGTACTTC
CDR3aa: CASSFGQGEETQYF

j_gene: TRBJ1-4
d_gene: .
v_gene: TRBV11-2
abundance: few
CDR3nt: TGTGCCAGCAGCTTAGAAGGCGTCGGTAGGCGGGGTGAAAAACTGTTTTTT
CDR3aa: CASSLEGVGRRGEKLFF